Described below is a single T cell receptor (beta chain) sequence and its context. Its antigen is not known. The sample originates from a study of cytomegalovirus exposure and HLA in healthy donors. About the research overall: Out of roughly 200 million T cells, an earlier analysis found about 100 million unique TCR beta sequences in total.

PCR amplification relied on 60 Vbeta primers (plus 13 Jbeta primers). Generated by immunoSEQ multiplex PCR, the TCRdb table keeps only in-frame clones and is missing some. The sample lists about 230,000 clones; 80% to 90% were seen once. Study results and caveats: Fewer N-insertions than the approximately 700-donor mean were reportedly shown by an Asian-associated ancestry cluster in a later analysis. Specificity of a few CMV-associated chains for CMV antigens was verified in vitro. Further analysis, carried out later, found HLA-associated TCR beta chains more clonally expanded than equally common other chains.

Source material: PBMCs. This TCR was sampled from a girl aged 2 to 9 in good health and CMV-seronegative.

DNA for the CDR3: TGTGCCATCAGTGAGAGCGGGAGGGCCACAGATACGCAGTATTTT. This gives the protein CAISESGRATDTQYF. The chain employs TRBV10-3 and TRBJ2-3; 10 bases align to TRBD2. There are 15 residues in the CDR3. V shed 2 bases, J shed 2 bases, and the junction held 1 base outside the gene matches. Per the germline V gene, CDR1 is ENHRY and CDR2 is SYGVKD.